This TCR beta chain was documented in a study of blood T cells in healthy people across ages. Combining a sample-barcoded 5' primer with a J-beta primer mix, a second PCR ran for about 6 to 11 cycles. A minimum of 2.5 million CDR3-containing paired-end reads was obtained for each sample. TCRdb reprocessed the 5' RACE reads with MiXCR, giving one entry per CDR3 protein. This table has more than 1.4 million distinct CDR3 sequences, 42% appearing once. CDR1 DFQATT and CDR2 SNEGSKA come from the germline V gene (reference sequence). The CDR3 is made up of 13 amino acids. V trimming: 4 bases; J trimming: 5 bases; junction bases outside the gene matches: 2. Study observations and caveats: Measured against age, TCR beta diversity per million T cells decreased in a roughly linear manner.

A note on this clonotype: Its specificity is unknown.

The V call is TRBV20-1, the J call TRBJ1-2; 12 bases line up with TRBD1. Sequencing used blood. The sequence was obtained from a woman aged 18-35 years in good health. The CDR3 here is CSATGQGAYGYTF. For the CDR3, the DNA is TGCAGTGCTACGGGACAGGGGGCGTATGGCTACACCTTC.